These 19 T cell receptor beta chains originate from one sample sequenced in a study of CD8 T cells in Susac syndrome. An amount of RNA that ranged from roughly 0.45 to 1 ug was reverse transcribed with random hexamers. TCRdb reanalysed the immunoSEQ multiplex PCR reads using MiXCR and keeps one entry per CDR3 protein. This sample has roughly 190,000 distinct CDR3 sequences, with more than 85% found just once. The sequenced sample consisted of CD4+ T cells from PBMCs. The receptors here all came from a human donor with Susac syndrome.

This chain uses TRBV19 with TRBJ2-2; 8 positions match TRBD1. Germline assignment: CDR1 LNHDA and CDR2 SQIVND (reference sequence). The CDR3 consists of 15 residues. V was clipped by 5 bases and J by 6 bases; unmatched bases: 8. DNA for the CDR3: TGTGCCAGTAGTCATCAGGACAGGGAGGCCGGGGAGCTGTTTTTT. Translated, it gives CASSHQDREAGELFF.

This chain links TRBV2 with TRBJ2-5; D uncertain. Germline CDR1 reads SNHLY; CDR2 reads FYNNEI. This CDR3 has 12 residues. Trimming pared 2 bases from V and 5 bases from J, leaving 6 bases between. CDR3 in DNA: TGTGCCAGCAGTGAATCGGTGGAGACCCAGTACTTC. It encodes CASSESVETQYF.

The V call is TRBV12-3 or TRBV12-4, the J call TRBJ1-1; D remains ambiguous. V was pared by 6 bases and J by 3 bases, with 23 bases between. CDR3 length: 17 amino acids. CDR3 amino acids: CASSHRVSQALDTEAFF. The CDR3 DNA is TGTGCCAGCAGCCATAGGGTGTCACAAGCGTTGGACACTGAAGCTTTCTTT.

The gene calls are TRBV25-1 and TRBJ2-1, with 11 positions matching TRBD2. CDR1 is MGHDK, CDR2 SYGVNS, per germline. V lost 1 base and J lost 7; bases outside the gene matches: 6. The length of the CDR3 is 16 residues. The CDR3 spells CASSEWDSGRGNEQFF. The CDR3 DNA sequence: TGTGCCAGCAGTGAATGGGATAGCGGGAGGGGAAATGAGCAGTTCTTC.

The rearrangement uses TRBV2 and TRBJ1-1, with D unresolved. This CDR3 has 11 amino acids. Germline V gene lookup returns CDR1 SNHLY and CDR2 FYNNEI. Trimming removed 3 bases at V and 6 bases at J, with 5 bases between. DNA of the CDR3: TGTGCCAGCAGTGATTCTCCTGAAGCTTTCTTT. Residues: CASSDSPEAFF.

The rearrangement uses TRBV28 and TRBJ2-1; D possibly corresponds to TRBD2 (6 bases). The ends were cut back, 6 bases at V and 4 bases at J, with 13 bases in the middle. The germline V gene encodes CDR1 MDHEN and CDR2 SYDVKM. The CDR3 runs 14 residues. CDR3 coding DNA: TGTGCCAGCAGCCAGGGAGGCTATTACAATGAGCAGTTCTTC. Protein product: CASSQGGYYNEQFF.

V gene TRBV23-1 combines with J gene TRBJ1-4; D perhaps matches TRBD1 (5 bases). TRBV23-1 is noted as an ORF with a role that remains uncertain. The CDR3 contains 13 residues. Trimming cost V 9 bases and J 10 bases, with 18 bases left between them. CDR3 in amino acids: CASPYQGTGKLFF. The DNA for the CDR3 is TGCGCCAGTCCCTACCAGGGTACTGGAAAACTGTTTTTT.

This rearrangement joins TRBV4-1 to TRBJ2-1; TRBD2 matches 9 bases. The J segment lost 8 bases and the V segment lost 4 bases, leaving 12 bases of the junction unmatched. The germline CDR1 and CDR2 sequences are MGHRA and YSYEKL. The CDR3 spans 16 residues. The CDR3 bases are TGCGCCAGCAGCCGATTCCTGCGGGGGGGCCGGTATGAGCAGTTCTTC. Encoded protein: CASSRFLRGGRYEQFF.

This clonotype was observed once. J is TRBJ1-1 and V is TRBV29-1; maybe TRBD1 (6 bases). Trimming removed 4 bases from V and 0 bases from J, with 18 bases in between. The germline CDR1 and CDR2 sequences are SQVTM and ANQGSEA. CDR3 size: 16 residues. In DNA form, the CDR3 reads TGCAGCGTTGGGGGGGGGCCACCAATGTTGAACACTGAAGCTTTCTTT. This sequence encodes CSVGGGPPMLNTEAFF.

The sample holds a few counts of this clonotype. V is TRBV7-3 and J is TRBJ2-3; 8 nucleotides line up with TRBD2. V shed 0 bases and J 4 bases; nucleotides not matched to a gene: 0. Germline CDR1 reads SGHTA; CDR2 reads FQGTGA. This CDR3 spans 14 amino acids. The CDR3 reads CASSLTTSADTQYF. CDR3 bases: TGTGCCAGCAGCTTAACGACTAGCGCAGATACGCAGTATTTT.

The gene calls are TRBV28 and TRBJ2-7; 8 bases match TRBD1. The J segment lost 0 bases and the V segment lost 6 bases, leaving 7 bases of the junction unmatched. The CDR3 is 15 amino acids. Looked up from germline, CDR1 is MDHEN and CDR2 is SYDVKM. The CDR3 DNA reads TGTGCCAGCAGCTGGACAGGGTTTTCCTCCTACGAGCAGTACTTC. Protein: CASSWTGFSSYEQYF.

This clonotype was recorded only once. The V gene is TRBV28, the J gene TRBJ2-1; perhaps D is TRBD1 or TRBD2 (5 bases each). Germline loops: CDR1 MDHEN, CDR2 SYDVKM. The V gene lost 5 bases and the J gene lost 10 bases, with 18 bases spanning the gap. The CDR3 has 14 amino acids. The CDR3 loop reads CASSLQPGREEQFF. The CDR3 nucleotides are TGTGCCAGCAGTCTCCAGCCGGGACGAGAAGAGCAGTTCTTC.

V and J are TRBV4-1 and TRBJ1-4; tentatively, D is TRBD1 (5 bases). Deletions cut 4 bases from V and 5 bases from J, with 17 bases between. The CDR3 has 16 amino acids. CDR1 is MGHRA and CDR2 is YSYEKL in the germline V gene. CDR3 loop: CASSPLLRQRNEKLFF. The CDR3 DNA is TGCGCCAGCAGCCCCCTCCTTAGACAGCGAAATGAAAAACTGTTTTTT.

The chain carries TRBV29-1 and TRBJ2-2, with 9 bases identical to TRBD2. Germline CDR1 is SQVTM and CDR2 is ANQGSEA. The trim removed 5 bases at V and 3 bases at J, leaving 7 bases unmatched. The CDR3 extends over 15 amino acids. Here the CDR3 reads CSVRSGGGDTGELFF. The CDR3 DNA follows: TGCAGCGTTCGTAGCGGGGGAGGAGACACCGGGGAGCTGTTTTTT.

V is TRBV9 and J is TRBJ2-7; 12 nucleotides align to TRBD2. The germline CDR1 and CDR2 sequences are SGDLS and YYNGEE. The CDR3 sequence is 17 residues long. The J segment lost 0 bases and the V segment lost 3 bases, leaving 7 bases of the junction unmatched. CDR3 sequence reads: CASSGTPTSGSSYEQYF. The CDR3 DNA follows: TGTGCCAGCAGCGGGACACCGACTAGCGGGAGCTCCTACGAGCAGTACTTC. The full variable domain, in which reference TRBV9 and TRBJ2-7 provide the parts outside the CDR3, is DSGVTQTPKHLITATGQRVTLRCSPRSGDLSVYWYQQSLDQGLQFLIQYYNGEERAKGNILERFSAQQFPDLHSELNLSSLELGDSALYFCASSGTPTSGSSYEQYFGPGTRLTVT.

This clonotype was recorded only once. The J gene is TRBJ2-7, the V gene TRBV20-1, with TRBD2 matching over 8 bases. J lost 4 bases, V lost 5 bases, and 13 bases had no gene match. This CDR3 is built from 15 residues. Per germline, CDR1 DFQATT and CDR2 SNEGSKA (reference sequence). The CDR3 sequence: CSASRYRGGIYEQYF. In DNA, the CDR3 is TGCAGTGCTTCCCGATACCGGGGGGGCATTTACGAGCAGTACTTC.

The chain joins TRBV9 to TRBJ1-2; D may be TRBD1 (5 bases). The CDR3 consists of 16 residues. Trimming pared 1 base from V and 5 bases from J, leaving 18 bases between. Germline V lookup: CDR1 SGDLS, CDR2 YYNGEE. CDR3: CASSVLGVAGLYGYTF. The CDR3 DNA follows: TGTGCCAGCAGCGTACTCGGCGTCGCGGGACTGTATGGCTACACCTTC. Together with reference TRBV9 and TRBJ1-2, the CDR3 gives the full variable domain: DSGVTQTPKHLITATGQRVTLRCSPRSGDLSVYWYQQSLDQGLQFLIQYYNGEERAKGNILERFSAQQFPDLHSELNLSSLELGDSALYFCASSVLGVAGLYGYTFGSGTRLTVV.

This clonotype was recorded once. The V call is TRBV28, the J call TRBJ1-5; D is uncertain. In germline, CDR1 is MDHEN, CDR2 SYDVKM. The CDR3 consists of 10 residues. The V and J ends lost 4 bases and 5 bases respectively, with 0 bases between them. The CDR3 sequence is CASSYQPQHF. The DNA for the CDR3 is TGTGCCAGCAGTTATCAGCCCCAGCATTTT.

This chain links TRBV5-1 with TRBJ1-2; TRBD1 is a possible D gene (6 bases). The CDR3 spans 14 residues. V lost 0 bases and J 6 bases, leaving 12 bases between the germline ends. Germline values: CDR1 SGHRS, CDR2 YFSETQ. CDR3: CASSLEGVGHGYTF. In DNA, the CDR3 is TGCGCCAGCAGCTTGGAGGGGGTTGGGCATGGCTACACCTTC.